Listed below are T cell receptor beta chains from one sample, sequenced in a study of regulatory T cells in long-lasting Graves disease. One entry per CDR3 protein, called by TCRdb with MiXCR from the multiplex PCR reads. The profile covers approximately 440,000 distinct CDR3 sequences, with roughly 17% appearing a single time and 9.5% to 15% taken by the ten largest. Another study also made use of these data, one on T cells in Graves' hyperthyroidism and ophthalmopathy.

The sample in question was peripheral blood mononuclear cells (PBMCs), obtained at new diagnosis, from a patient treated with antithyroid drugs. Receptors originate from a man between 40 and 49 years old with Graves disease. Each CDR3 is given with its conserved first and last residue. D genes are given only for firm matches. The size of a clone is reported for some rows only, either as once, few or many, or as a class for expanded clones.

>TRBV12-3/TRBV12-4|many|TRBJ2-7|TRBD1
CASSLDREFPYEQYF
TGTGCCAGCAGTCTCGACAGGGAATTTCCCTACGAGCAGTACTTC
>TRBV29-1|few|TRBJ2-7|.
CSVENEQYF
TGCAGCGTTGAGAACGAGCAGTACTTC
>TRBV10-3|few|TRBJ2-7|.
CAISDSGDYEQYF
TGTGCCATCAGTGACAGTGGGGACTACGAGCAGTACTTC
>TRBV20-1|many|TRBJ2-7|.
CSARDSGTGYEQYF
TGCAGTGCTAGAGATTCTGGGACTGGCTACGAGCAGTACTTC
>TRBV11-2|many|TRBJ2-7|.
CASSLLGAGSYEQYF
TGTGCCAGCAGCTTACTGGGGGCTGGCTCCTACGAGCAGTACTTC
>TRBV7-9|many|TRBJ2-5|.
CASKKGGEETQYF
TGTGCCAGCAAAAAAGGGGGGGAAGAGACCCAGTACTTC
>TRBV2|many|TRBJ2-7|.
CASSVREYYEQYF
TGTGCCAGCAGTGTCCGGGAATACTACGAGCAGTACTTC
>TRBV20-1|.|TRBJ2-1|TRBD2
CSARDLPLAGKNEQFF
TGCAGTGCTAGAGACCTTCCACTAGCGGGTAAAAATGAGCAGTTCTTC
>TRBV3-1|.|TRBJ2-2|.
CASSQDLVTGAAGKLFF
TGTGCCAGCAGCCAAGATCTTGTAACGGGAGCGGCCGGGAAGCTGTTTTTT
>TRBV5-1|few|TRBJ2-3|.
CASWRGSTDTQYF
TGCGCCAGCTGGCGGGGTAGCACAGATACGCAGTATTTT
>TRBV5-6|.|TRBJ1-6|.
CASSLAVALNSPLHF
TGTGCCAGCAGCTTGGCCGTGGCCCTGAATTCACCCCTCCACTTT
>TRBV20-1|many|TRBJ2-7|TRBD2
CSASSTSGTYEQYF
TGCAGTGCTAGTAGTACTAGCGGGACCTACGAGCAGTACTTC
>TRBV28|few|TRBJ2-3|.
CASSVGGGTDTQYF
TGTGCCAGCAGCGTTGGGGGTGGCACAGATACGCAGTATTTT
>TRBV11-3|few|TRBJ1-1|.
CASSFQENTEAFF
TGTGCCAGCAGCTTTCAGGAGAACACTGAAGCTTTCTTT
>TRBV12-5|.|TRBJ2-1|.
CASGDTSSYNEQFF
TGTGCTAGTGGTGACACCTCCTCATACAATGAGCAGTTCTTC
>TRBV7-9|.|TRBJ1-1|TRBD1
CASSFVQGAGTEAFF
TGTGCCAGCAGCTTCGTACAGGGGGCTGGCACTGAAGCTTTCTTT
>TRBV7-3|many|TRBJ2-1|.
CASSTTGNEQFF
TGTGCCAGCAGCACTACCGGGAATGAGCAGTTCTTC
>TRBV10-3|many|TRBJ2-7|.
CATTGASYEQYF
TGTGCCACTACGGGAGCCTCCTACGAGCAGTACTTC
>TRBV28|many|TRBJ2-2|.
CATSTGELFF
TGTGCCACCTCCACCGGGGAGCTGTTTTTT
>TRBV19|.|TRBJ2-1|.
CASSIDPASNEQFF
TGTGCCAGTAGTATAGACCCAGCCAGCAATGAGCAGTTCTTC
>TRBV28|few|TRBJ1-5|.
CASSSGGLTQHF
TGTGCCAGCAGCTCGGGGGGCCTGACCCAGCATTTT
>TRBV28|many|TRBJ2-5|.
CASSLPAGTLQETQYF
TGTGCCAGCAGTTTACCAGCCGGGACCCTCCAAGAGACCCAGTACTTC
>TRBV28|many|TRBJ1-2|.
CASSLSTYRTDNYGYTF
TGTGCCAGCAGTTTATCGACCTACAGGACCGACAACTATGGCTACACCTTC
>TRBV5-4|.|TRBJ1-4|.
CASSWGRDEKLFF
TGTGCCAGCAGCTGGGGACGGGATGAAAAACTGTTTTTT
>TRBV27|.|TRBJ1-1|.
CASSIRGSTEAFF
TGTGCCAGTAGTATAAGAGGGTCCACTGAAGCTTTCTTT
>TRBV27|many|TRBJ1-1|.
CASSFAGDTEAFF
TGTGCCAGCAGCTTCGCAGGGGACACTGAAGCTTTCTTT
>TRBV12-3/TRBV12-4|.|TRBJ2-3|TRBD2
CASSLGGTRIADTQYF
TGTGCCAGCAGTTTAGGAGGGACTAGGATTGCAGATACGCAGTATTTT
>TRBV28|many|TRBJ2-7|TRBD2
CASSSPGLFSYEQYF
TGTGCCAGCAGTTCCCCGGGACTATTCTCCTACGAGCAGTACTTC